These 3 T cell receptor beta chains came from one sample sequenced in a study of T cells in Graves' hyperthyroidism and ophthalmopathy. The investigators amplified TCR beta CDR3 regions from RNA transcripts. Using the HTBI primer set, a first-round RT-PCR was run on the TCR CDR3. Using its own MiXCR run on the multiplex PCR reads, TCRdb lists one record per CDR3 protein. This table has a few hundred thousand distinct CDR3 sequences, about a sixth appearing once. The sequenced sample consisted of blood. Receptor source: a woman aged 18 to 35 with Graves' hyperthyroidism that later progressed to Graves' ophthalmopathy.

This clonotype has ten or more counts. This chain's CDR3 is CASRPTSGAYNEQFF. In DNA form, the CDR3 reads TGCGCCAGCCGACCAACTAGCGGGGCCTACAATGAGCAGTTCTTC. The genes are TRBV5-1 and TRBJ2-1, with TRBD2 matching 10 bases. The V gene end was trimmed by 7 bases and the J gene end by 2 bases; junction bases not matched to a gene: 6. The CDR3 totals 15 residues. Per the germline V gene, CDR1 is SGHRS and CDR2 is YFSETQ.

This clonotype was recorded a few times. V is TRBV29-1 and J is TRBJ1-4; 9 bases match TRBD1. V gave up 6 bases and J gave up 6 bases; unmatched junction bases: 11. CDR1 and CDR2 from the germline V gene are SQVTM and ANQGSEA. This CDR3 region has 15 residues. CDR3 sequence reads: CSVGYRGREYEKLFF. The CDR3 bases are TGCAGCGTCGGGTACAGGGGGCGGGAGTATGAAAAACTGTTTTTT.

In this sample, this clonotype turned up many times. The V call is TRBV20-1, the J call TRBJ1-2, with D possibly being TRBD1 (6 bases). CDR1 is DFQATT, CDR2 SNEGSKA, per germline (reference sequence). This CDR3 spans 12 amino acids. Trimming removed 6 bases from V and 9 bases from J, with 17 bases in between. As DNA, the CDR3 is TGCAGTGCAAACCGACAGGATGAGAGCTACACCTTC. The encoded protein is CSANRQDESYTF.